Following are 8 T cell receptor beta chains from one sample sequenced in a study of OX40 agonist ivuxolimab in advanced cancers. Method: immunoSEQ multiplex PCR; TCRdb's copy keeps in-frame clones and lacks some. The table has 80,000 or so clones, 89% seen once. The sequencing used CD4+ or CD8+ T cells sorted from blood, collected in a trial of the OX40 agonist ivuxolimab. The receptors were sampled from an adult with an advanced solid tumor such as melanoma, head and neck, liver or kidney cancer.

J is TRBJ2-5 and V is TRBV2; TRBD2 matches at 7 bases. Germline CDR1 reads SNHLY; CDR2 reads FYNNEI. The CDR3 sequence is 14 residues long. Trimming cost V 8 bases and J 2 bases; bases outside gene matches: 8. Here the CDR3 reads CASREAGIQETQYF. In nucleotides, the CDR3 is TGTGCCAGCCGCGAAGCGGGAATTCAAGAGACCCAGTACTTC. The full variable domain, its missing parts supplied by reference TRBV2 and TRBJ2-5, is EPEVTQTPSHQVTQMGQEVILRCVPISNHLYFYWYRQILGQKVEFLVSFYNNEISEKSEIFDDQFSVERPDGSNFTLKIRSTKLEDSAMYFCASREAGIQETQYFGPGTRLLVL.

The chain recombines TRBV6-1 with TRBJ2-1, with 9 positions matching TRBD2. There are 13 residues in the CDR3. V trimming: 4 bases; J trimming: 9 bases; junction bases outside the gene matches: 4. The germline gives CDR1 MNHNS, CDR2 SASEGT. The chain's CDR3 is CASSGLAGFEQFF. The CDR3 DNA reads as TGTGCCAGCAGTGGCCTAGCGGGGTTTGAGCAGTTCTTC.

This clone was found once. The J gene is TRBJ2-7, the V gene TRBV4-2, with TRBD2 as a possible D gene (7 bases). Germline values: CDR1 LGHNA, CDR2 YNFKEQ. V dropped 1 base and J dropped 3 bases, with 13 bases sitting between them. This CDR3 has 15 residues. CDR3 nucleotides: TGTGCCAGCAGCCAAGTGTGGGGGGGCCTCTACGAGCAGTACTTC. Translating it yields CASSQVWGGLYEQYF.

This clone was seen a handful of times. The chain recombines TRBV9 with TRBJ1-2; D gene ambiguous. CDR3 length: 15 residues. Trimming shortened V by 0 bases and J by 0 bases, and 9 bases separated the two germline ends. Germline lookup yields CDR1 SGDLS and CDR2 YYNGEE. CDR3 loop: CASSVVPGTNYGYTF. Written as DNA, the CDR3 is TGTGCCAGCAGCGTAGTCCCGGGGACTAACTATGGCTACACCTTC.

For the CDR3, the DNA is TGCGCCAGCAGCCAAGACAACCTGGGAGTAGAGCAGTTCTTC. Its translation: CASSQDNLGVEQFF. The gene calls are TRBV4-1 and TRBJ2-1; maybe TRBD2 (5 bases). The V and J ends lost 0 bases and 10 bases respectively, with 13 bases between them. The germline CDR1 and CDR2 sequences are MGHRA and YSYEKL. This CDR3 comprises 14 residues.

V gene TRBV30 combines with J gene TRBJ1-3; no reliable D call. The V gene lost 0 bases and the J gene lost 0 bases, with 15 bases spanning the gap. The germline V gene encodes CDR1 GTSNPN and CDR2 SVGIG (reference sequence). The CDR3 spans 17 residues. The CDR3 here is CAWSVSPRKISGNTIYF. CDR3 DNA: TGTGCCTGGAGTGTATCCCCCCGTAAGATCTCTGGAAACACCATATATTTT.

The rearrangement joins TRBV7-8 to TRBJ2-1; TRBD2 might be the D (6 bases). V was pared by 6 bases and J by 6 bases, with 21 bases between. The germline V gene has CDR1 SGHVS and CDR2 FQNEAQ. CDR3 length: 16 amino acids. CDR3 in DNA: TGTGCCAGCAGAGAACTAGCTTTCCCGACCGGCAATGAGCAGTTCTTC. As protein: CASRELAFPTGNEQFF. Variable domain in full (rest from reference TRBV7-8 and TRBJ2-1): GAGVSQSPRYKVAKRGQDVALRCDPISGHVSLFWYQQALGQGPEFLTYFQNEAQLDKSGLPSDRFFAERPEGSVSTLKIQRTQQEDSAVYLCASRELAFPTGNEQFFGPGTRLTVL.

J is TRBJ2-7 and V is TRBV15; 7 nucleotides match TRBD1. The CDR3 has 13 residues. CDR1 is LNHNV and CDR2 is YYDKDF in the germline V gene (reference sequence). Losses at the gene ends were 2 bases for V and 5 bases for J; bases not matched to a gene: 3. The CDR3 nucleotides are TGTGCCACCAGCAGACTACAGGGGCACGAGCAGTACTTC. It codes for CATSRLQGHEQYF.